This T cell receptor beta chain was retrieved from a study of T cell responses to AZD1222 COVID-19 vaccine. V lost 10 bases and J lost 2, with 15 bases in between. This CDR3 contains 14 residues. The germline CDR1 and CDR2 sequences are SGHTA and FQGNSA. General study findings and limits: Spike-specific TCR breadth and depth rose after two AZD1222 doses. Baseline testing showed seropositivity in only five to seven AZD1222 recipients.

As concerns this clone: The antigen is not known.

Method: immunoSEQ multiplex PCR; TCRdb's copy keeps in-frame clones and lacks some. Altogether over 100,000 clones are present, around 90% being singletons, with the ten largest covering just over 2.5%. This chain uses TRBV7-2 with TRBJ1-3, with a tentative D call TRBD1 (5 bases). This specimen consisted of peripheral blood, obtained 28 days after the second AZD1222 dose. The sequence was collected from an adult who received the AZD1222 COVID-19 vaccine. CDR3 sequence (DNA): TGTGCCACCGGGACCGGTGGGACTGGAAACACCATATATTTT. Protein product: CATGTGGTGNTIYF.